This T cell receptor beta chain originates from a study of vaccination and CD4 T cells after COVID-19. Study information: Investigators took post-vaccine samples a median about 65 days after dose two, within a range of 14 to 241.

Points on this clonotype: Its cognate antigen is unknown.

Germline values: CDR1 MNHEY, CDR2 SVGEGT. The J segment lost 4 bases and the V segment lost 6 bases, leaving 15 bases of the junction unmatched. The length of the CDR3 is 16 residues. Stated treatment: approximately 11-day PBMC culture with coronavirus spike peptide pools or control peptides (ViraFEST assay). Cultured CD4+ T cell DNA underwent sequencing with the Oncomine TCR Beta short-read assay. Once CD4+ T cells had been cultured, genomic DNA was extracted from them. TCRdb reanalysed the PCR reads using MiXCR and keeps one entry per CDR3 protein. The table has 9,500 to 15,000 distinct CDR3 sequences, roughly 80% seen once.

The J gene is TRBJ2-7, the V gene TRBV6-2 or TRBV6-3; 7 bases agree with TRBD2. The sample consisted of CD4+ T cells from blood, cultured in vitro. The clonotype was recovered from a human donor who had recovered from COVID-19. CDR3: CASRSGLGGSAYEQYF. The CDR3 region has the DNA TGTGCCAGCAGATCCGGGTTGGGAGGGAGCGCGTACGAGCAGTACTTC.